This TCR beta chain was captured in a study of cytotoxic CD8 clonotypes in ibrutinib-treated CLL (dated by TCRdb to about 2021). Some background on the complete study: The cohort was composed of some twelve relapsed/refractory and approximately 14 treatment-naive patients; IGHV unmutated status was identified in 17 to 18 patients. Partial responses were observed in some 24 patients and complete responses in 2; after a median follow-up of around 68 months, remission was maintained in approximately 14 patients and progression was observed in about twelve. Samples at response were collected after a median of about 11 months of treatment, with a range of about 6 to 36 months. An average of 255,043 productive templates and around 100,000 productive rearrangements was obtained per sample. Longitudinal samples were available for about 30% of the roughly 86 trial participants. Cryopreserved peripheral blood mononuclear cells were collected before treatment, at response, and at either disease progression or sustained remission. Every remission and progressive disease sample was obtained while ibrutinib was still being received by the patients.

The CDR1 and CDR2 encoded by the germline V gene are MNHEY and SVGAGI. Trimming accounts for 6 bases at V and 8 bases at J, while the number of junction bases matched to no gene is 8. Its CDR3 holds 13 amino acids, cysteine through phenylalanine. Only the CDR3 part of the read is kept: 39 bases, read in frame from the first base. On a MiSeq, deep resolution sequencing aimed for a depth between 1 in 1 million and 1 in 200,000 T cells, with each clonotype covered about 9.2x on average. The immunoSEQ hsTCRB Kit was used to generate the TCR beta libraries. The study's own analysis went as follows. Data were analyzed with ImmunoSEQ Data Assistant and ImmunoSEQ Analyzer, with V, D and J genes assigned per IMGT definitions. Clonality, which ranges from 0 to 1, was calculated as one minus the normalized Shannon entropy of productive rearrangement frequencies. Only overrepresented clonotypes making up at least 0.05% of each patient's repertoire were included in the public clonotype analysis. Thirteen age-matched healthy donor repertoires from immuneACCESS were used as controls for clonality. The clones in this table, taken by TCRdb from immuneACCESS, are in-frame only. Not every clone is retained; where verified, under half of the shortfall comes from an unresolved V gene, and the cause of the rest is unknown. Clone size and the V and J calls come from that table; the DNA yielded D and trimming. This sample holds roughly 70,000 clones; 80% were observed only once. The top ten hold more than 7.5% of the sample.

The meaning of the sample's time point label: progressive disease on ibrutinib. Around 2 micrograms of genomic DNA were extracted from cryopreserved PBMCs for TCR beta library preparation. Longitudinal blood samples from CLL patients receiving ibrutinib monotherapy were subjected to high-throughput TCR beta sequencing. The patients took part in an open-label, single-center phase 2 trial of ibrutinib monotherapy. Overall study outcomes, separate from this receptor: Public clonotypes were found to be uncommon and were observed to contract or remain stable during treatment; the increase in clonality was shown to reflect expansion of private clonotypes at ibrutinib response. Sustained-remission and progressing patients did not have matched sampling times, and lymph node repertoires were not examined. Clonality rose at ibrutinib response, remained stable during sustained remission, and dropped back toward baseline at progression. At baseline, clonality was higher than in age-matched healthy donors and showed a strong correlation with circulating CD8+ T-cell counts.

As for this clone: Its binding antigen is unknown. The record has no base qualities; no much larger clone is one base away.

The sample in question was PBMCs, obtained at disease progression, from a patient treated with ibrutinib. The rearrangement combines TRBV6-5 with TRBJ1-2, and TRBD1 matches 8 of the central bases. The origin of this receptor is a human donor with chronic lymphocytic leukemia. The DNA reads TGTGCCAGCAGCCGGGACAGGTGGGAGGGCTACACCTTC. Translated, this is CASSRDRWEGYTF.